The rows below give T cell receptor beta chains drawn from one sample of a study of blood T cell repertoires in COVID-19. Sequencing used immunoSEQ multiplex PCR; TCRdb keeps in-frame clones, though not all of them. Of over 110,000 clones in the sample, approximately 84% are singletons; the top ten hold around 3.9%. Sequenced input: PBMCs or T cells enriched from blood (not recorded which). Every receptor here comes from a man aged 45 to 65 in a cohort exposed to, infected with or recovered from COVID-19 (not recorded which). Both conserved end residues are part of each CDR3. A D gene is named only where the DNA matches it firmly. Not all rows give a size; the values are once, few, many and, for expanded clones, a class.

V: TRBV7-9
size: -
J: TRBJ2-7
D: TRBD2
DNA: TGTGCCAGCAGCCGCGGGACTAGTGGAACTACGCAGCAGTACTTC
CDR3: CASSRGTSGTTQQYF

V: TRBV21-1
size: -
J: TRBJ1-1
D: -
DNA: TGTGCCAGCACCACCCCGGGGGGCAGGTACTACACTGAAGCTTTCTTT
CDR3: CASTTPGGRYYTEAFF

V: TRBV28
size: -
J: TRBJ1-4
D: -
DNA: TGTGCCAGCAGTGCTCGCCCGGGACTGGCGGATGAAAAACTGTTTTTT
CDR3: CASSARPGLADEKLFF

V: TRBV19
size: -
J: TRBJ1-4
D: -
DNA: TGTGCCAGTAGTATAGGTGCGGGAAGAGTAACTAATGAAAAACTGTTTTTT
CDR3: CASSIGAGRVTNEKLFF

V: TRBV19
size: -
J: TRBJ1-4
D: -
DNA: TGTGCCAGTAGTCCTCAGGGGCTGGCTAATGAAAAACTGTTTTTT
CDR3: CASSPQGLANEKLFF

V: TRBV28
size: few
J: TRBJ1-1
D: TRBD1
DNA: TGTGCCAGCAGTCTTACAGGGGCGAACACTGAAGCTTTCTTT
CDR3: CASSLTGANTEAFF

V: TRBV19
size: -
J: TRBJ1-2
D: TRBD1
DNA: TGTGCCAGTAGTATCGGCCGACAGGGATCCGGCTACACCTTC
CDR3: CASSIGRQGSGYTF

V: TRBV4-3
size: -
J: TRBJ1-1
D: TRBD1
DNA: TGCGCCAGCAGCCCGGACAGGGGGGGGTACACTGAAGCTTTCTTT
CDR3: CASSPDRGGYTEAFF

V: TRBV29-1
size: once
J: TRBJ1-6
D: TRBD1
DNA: TGCAGCGTCCGGACAGGGATGACCTATAATTCACCCCTCCACTTT
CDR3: CSVRTGMTYNSPLHF

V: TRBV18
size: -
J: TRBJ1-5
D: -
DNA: TGTGCCAGCTCAGACTCTGGAGGCAATCAGCCCCAGCATTTT
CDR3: CASSDSGGNQPQHF

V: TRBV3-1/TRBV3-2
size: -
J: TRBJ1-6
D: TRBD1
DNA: TGTGCCAGCAGCTCCCGGACAGGGGACTCACCCCTCCACTTT
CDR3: CASSSRTGDSPLHF

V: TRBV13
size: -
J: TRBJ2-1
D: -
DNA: TGTGCCAGCGAAGAGGGCCTAGGGTACAATGAGCAGTTCTTC
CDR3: CASEEGLGYNEQFF

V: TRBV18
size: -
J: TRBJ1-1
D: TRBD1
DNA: TGTGCCAGCTCACCCAGGGGGCAGGCCACTGAAGCTTTCTTT
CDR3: CASSPRGQATEAFF

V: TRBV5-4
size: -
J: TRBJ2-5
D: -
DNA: TGTGCCAGCAGCTTGTACGACATCACGAAGCAAGAGACCCAGTACTTC
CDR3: CASSLYDITKQETQYF

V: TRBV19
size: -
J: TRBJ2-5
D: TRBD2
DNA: TGTGCCAGTACCCTCCAGCGGGGGCCCCAAGAGACCCAGTACTTC
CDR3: CASTLQRGPQETQYF

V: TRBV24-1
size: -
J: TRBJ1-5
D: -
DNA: TGTGCCACCAGTTCTTCAGGTAGCAATCAGCCCCAGCATTTT
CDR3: CATSSSGSNQPQHF

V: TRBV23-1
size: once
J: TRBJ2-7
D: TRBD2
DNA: TGCGCCATCCACCAGGGACTAGCGGGTGACGAGCAGTACTTC
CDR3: CAIHQGLAGDEQYF

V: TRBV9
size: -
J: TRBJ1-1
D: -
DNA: TGTGCCAGCAGCGTAGTAGCGGGGCTCCGGAGAGCTGAAGCTTTCTTT
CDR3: CASSVVAGLRRAEAFF

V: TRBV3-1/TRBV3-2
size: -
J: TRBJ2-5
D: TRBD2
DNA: TGTGCCAGCAGCCTCTCCTTGGGAGGGAAACAAGAGACCCAGTACTTC
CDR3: CASSLSLGGKQETQYF

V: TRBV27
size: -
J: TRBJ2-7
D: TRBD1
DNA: TGTGCCAGCAGTTTATGGGGACAGGGGGCCTTCTACGAGCAGTACTTC
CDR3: CASSLWGQGAFYEQYF

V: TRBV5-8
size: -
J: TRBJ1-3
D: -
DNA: TGTGCCAGCAGCTTGACAGGGCTGGGAAACACCATATATTTT
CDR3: CASSLTGLGNTIYF

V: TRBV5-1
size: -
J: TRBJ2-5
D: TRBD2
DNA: TGCGCCAGCAGCCGACTAGCGGGGCTCGGAGAGACCCAGTACTTC
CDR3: CASSRLAGLGETQYF

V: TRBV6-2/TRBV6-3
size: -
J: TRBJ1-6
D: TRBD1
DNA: TGTGCCAGCAGCCCCGGGACAGGGGTCCCCTCACCCCTCCACTTT
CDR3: CASSPGTGVPSPLHF

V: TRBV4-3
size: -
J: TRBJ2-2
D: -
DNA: TGCGCCAGCAGCCAAGAAATAGCAGGGGTGACCGGGGAGCTGTTTTTT
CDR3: CASSQEIAGVTGELFF

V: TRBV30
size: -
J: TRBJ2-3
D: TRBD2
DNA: TGTGCCTGGAGCAGCTCCGGGAGGCACACAGATACGCAGTATTTT
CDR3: CAWSSSGRHTDTQYF

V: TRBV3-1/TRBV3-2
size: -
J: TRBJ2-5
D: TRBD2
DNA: TGTGCCAGCAGCGCTTCAGGGCGGGGGGTGCAAGAGACCCAGTACTTC
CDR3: CASSASGRGVQETQYF

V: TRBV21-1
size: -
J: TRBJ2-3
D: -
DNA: TGTGCCAGCAGCAATGGACAGGGGTACACAGATACGCAGTATTTT
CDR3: CASSNGQGYTDTQYF

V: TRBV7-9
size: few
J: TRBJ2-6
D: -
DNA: TGTGCCAGCAGTAGCAATCTTGGGGCCAACGTCCTGACTTTC
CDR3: CASSSNLGANVLTF

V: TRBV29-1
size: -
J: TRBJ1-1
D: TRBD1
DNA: TGCAGCGTTGAAGAAGGGACAGGGGCCGGGCATGAAGCTTTCTTT
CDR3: CSVEEGTGAGHEAFF

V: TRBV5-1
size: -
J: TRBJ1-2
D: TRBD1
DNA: TGCGCCAGCAGCTTGGAAGGACAGGGGACCTCTGGCTACACCTTC
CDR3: CASSLEGQGTSGYTF

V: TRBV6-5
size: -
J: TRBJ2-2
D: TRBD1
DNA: TGTGCCAGCAGTTACCGGACAGGGTGGGACACCGGGGAGCTGTTTTTT
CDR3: CASSYRTGWDTGELFF